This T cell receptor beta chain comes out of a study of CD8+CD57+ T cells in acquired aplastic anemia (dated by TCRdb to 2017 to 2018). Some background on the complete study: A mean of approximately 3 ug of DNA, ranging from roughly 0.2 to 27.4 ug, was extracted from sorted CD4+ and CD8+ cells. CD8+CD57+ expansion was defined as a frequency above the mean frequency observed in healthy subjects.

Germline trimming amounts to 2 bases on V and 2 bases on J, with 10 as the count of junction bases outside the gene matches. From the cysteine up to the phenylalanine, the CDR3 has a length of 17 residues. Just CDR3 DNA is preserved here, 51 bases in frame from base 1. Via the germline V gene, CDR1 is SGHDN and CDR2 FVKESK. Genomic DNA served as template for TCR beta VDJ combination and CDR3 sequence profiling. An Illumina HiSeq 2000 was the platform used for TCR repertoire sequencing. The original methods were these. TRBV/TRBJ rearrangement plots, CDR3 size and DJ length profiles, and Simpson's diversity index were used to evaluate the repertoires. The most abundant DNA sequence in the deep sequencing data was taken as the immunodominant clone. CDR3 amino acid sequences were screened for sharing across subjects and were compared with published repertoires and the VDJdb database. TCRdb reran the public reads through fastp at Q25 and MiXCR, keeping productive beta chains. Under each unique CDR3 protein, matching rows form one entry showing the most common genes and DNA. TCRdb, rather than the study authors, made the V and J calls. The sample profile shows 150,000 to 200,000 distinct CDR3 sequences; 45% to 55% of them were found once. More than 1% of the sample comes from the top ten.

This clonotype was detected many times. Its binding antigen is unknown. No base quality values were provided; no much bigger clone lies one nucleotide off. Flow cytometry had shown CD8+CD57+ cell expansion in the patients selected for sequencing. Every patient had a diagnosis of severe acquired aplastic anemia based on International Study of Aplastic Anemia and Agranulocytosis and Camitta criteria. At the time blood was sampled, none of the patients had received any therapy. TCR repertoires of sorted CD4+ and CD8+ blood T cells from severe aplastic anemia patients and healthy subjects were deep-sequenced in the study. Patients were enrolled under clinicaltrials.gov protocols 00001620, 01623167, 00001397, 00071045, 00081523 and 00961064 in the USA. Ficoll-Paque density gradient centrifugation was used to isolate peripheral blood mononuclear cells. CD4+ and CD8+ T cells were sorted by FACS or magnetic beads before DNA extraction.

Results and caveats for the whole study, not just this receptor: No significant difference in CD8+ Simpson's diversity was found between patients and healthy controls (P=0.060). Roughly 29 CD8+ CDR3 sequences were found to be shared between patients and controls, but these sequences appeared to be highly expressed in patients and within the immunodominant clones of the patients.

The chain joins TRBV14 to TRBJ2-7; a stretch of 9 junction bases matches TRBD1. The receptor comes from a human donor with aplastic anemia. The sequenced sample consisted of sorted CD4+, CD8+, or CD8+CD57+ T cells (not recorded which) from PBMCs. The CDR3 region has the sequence CASSQTYTGGAPYEQYF. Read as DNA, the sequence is TGTGCCAGCAGCCAAACTTATACAGGGGGCGCGCCCTACGAGCAGTACTTC.